The TCR beta chain under discussion was sequenced for a study of cytomegalovirus exposure and HLA in healthy donors. Whole-study findings and limits: Reportedly, cytomegalovirus status was diagnosed with high sensitivity and specificity. Researchers catalogued under 200 TCR beta chains as cytomegalovirus-associated.

Note on this clone: Antigen unknown.

These donors were members of the roughly 120-subject validation cohort, a group separate from the approximately 700-subject first cohort. Germline assignment: CDR1 MNHNS and CDR2 SASEGT. The J segment lost 7 bases and the V segment lost 3 bases, leaving 9 bases of the junction unmatched. The CDR3 covers 15 residues. Sequencing used immunoSEQ multiplex PCR; TCRdb keeps in-frame clones, though not all of them. The sample holds around 65,000 clones, approximately 92% seen once. This receptor was obtained from a man between 18 and 35 years old in good health and CMV-seropositive. Sequencing used PBMCs. The chain couples TRBV6-1 to TRBJ2-1; 7 bases agree with TRBD2. The CDR3 reads CASSEGGSRGNEQFF. The CDR3 coding sequence is TGTGCCAGCAGTGAGGGAGGGTCAAGAGGAAATGAGCAGTTCTTC.